The rows below give T cell receptor beta chains drawn from one sample of a study of blood T cell repertoires in COVID-19. Here immunoSEQ multiplex PCR was the method, and the copy in TCRdb shows in-frame clones only, minus some. The sample lists roughly 72,000 clones; around 80% were seen once. Sequencing input: peripheral blood. These receptor sequences come from an older man who had recovered from COVID-19. CDR3s include the opening cysteine and the closing phenylalanine or tryptophan. D genes are given only for firm matches. Clone size is shown for a subset of rows, as once, few, many or a class of expanded clone.

clone_size d_call j_call v_call cdr3_nt cdr3_aa
once NA TRBJ2-7 TRBV27 TGTGCCAGCAGTTTAGCGAGCTCCTACGAGCAGTACTTC CASSLASSYEQYF
NA NA TRBJ1-6 TRBV5-4 TGTGCCAGCAGCTTCCTAGTTACTTCACCCCTCCACTTT CASSFLVTSPLHF
few TRBD1 TRBJ1-5 TRBV20-1 TGCAGTGCTAGTTCCTCGGACAGGGTAAATCAGCCCCAGCATTTT CSASSSDRVNQPQHF
NA TRBD1 TRBJ1-2 TRBV29-1 TGCAGCGCGAGACAGGGGGAAAACTATGGCTACACCTTC CSARQGENYGYTF
NA TRBD1 TRBJ1-5 TRBV30 TGTGCCTGGAGTGTAAATGTGGCCAGGGGGTTGAAAAATCAGCCCCAGCATTTT CAWSVNVARGLKNQPQHF
NA TRBD1 TRBJ1-5 TRBV7-2 TGTGCCAGCAGCCCGGGACAGGGGGACTATCAGCCCCAGCATTTT CASSPGQGDYQPQHF
few TRBD1 TRBJ2-2 TRBV7-2 TGTGCCAGCAGCTTGGGACAGTTAAACACCGGGGAGCTGTTTTTT CASSLGQLNTGELFF
NA NA TRBJ2-7 TRBV10-3 TGTGCCATCAGTGTCCAGGGCTACGAGCAGTACTTC CAISVQGYEQYF
NA NA TRBJ1-2 TRBV6-2/TRBV6-3 TGTGCCAGCAGTTCCGACAGGATCCTCCTCTATGGCTACACCTTC CASSSDRILLYGYTF
NA TRBD1 TRBJ1-6 TRBV7-2 TGTGCCAGCAGCCAGGGACAGGGGGGGTACTCACCCCTCCACTTT CASSQGQGGYSPLHF
NA NA TRBJ2-3 TRBV5-4 TGTGCCAGCAGCTCCCAAACAGGGTTAGGCACAGATACGCAGTATTTT CASSSQTGLGTDTQYF
few TRBD1 TRBJ1-5 TRBV6-1 TGTGCCAGCAGTGAGACAGGGAGGCAGCCCCAGCATTTT CASSETGRQPQHF
NA NA TRBJ2-5 TRBV12-5 TGTGCTAGTGGTTTGGGGGCGCCCTTAGAGACCCAGTACTTC CASGLGAPLETQYF
NA NA TRBJ1-1 TRBV4-2 TGTGCCAGCGCGACTAGCCCCCCGGAGGACACTGAAGCTTTCTTT CASATSPPEDTEAFF
NA TRBD1 TRBJ1-1 TRBV30 TGTGCCTGGAGTCTGGACAGGGCCTCTGAAGCTTTCTTT CAWSLDRASEAFF
many NA TRBJ2-5 TRBV12-3/TRBV12-4 TGTGCCTGCCTCAGGAACCCAAAAGAGACCCAGTACTTC CACLRNPKETQYF
NA NA TRBJ1-2 TRBV7-9 TGTGCCAGCAGCAAACAGGGATTCCAGGACTATGGCTACACCTTC CASSKQGFQDYGYTF
NA TRBD1 TRBJ1-1 TRBV19 TGTGCCAGTAAGGTGACAGGGGGGGGAACTGAAGCTTTCTTT CASKVTGGGTEAFF
NA TRBD1 TRBJ2-1 TRBV28 TGTGCCAGCAGTGTCCCGGGACAGGGGTACAATGAGCAGTTCTTC CASSVPGQGYNEQFF
many NA TRBJ1-1 TRBV30 TGTGCCTGGAGAATATCGGGAGCGAACACTGAAGCTTTCTTT CAWRISGANTEAFF
NA NA TRBJ1-5 TRBV2 TGTGCCAGCAGAAACCCAGGGATTGGACAGCCCCAGCATTTT CASRNPGIGQPQHF
NA TRBD2 TRBJ2-7 TRBV27 TGTGCCAGCAGTTATCAGCGGGGGGGATCCGAGCAGTACTTC CASSYQRGGSEQYF
once TRBD1 TRBJ1-2 TRBV5-6 TGTGCCAGCAGCATAACAGGGGTAGACTATGGCTACACCTTC CASSITGVDYGYTF
NA NA TRBJ1-5 TRBV6-5 TGTGCCAGCAGGGCCTACAGGGACCTAAATCAGCCCCAGCATTTT CASRAYRDLNQPQHF
NA NA TRBJ2-1 TRBV2 TGTGCCAGCACTAAGCGGGCCCAGGCCACTAATGAGCAGTTCTTC CASTKRAQATNEQFF
NA NA TRBJ2-7 TRBV5-1 TGCGCCAGCAGCTTGAGGACAGGGGGCCAGCGGGAGGGGCAGGAGCAGTACTTC CASSLRTGGQREGQEQYF
once TRBD1 TRBJ1-2 TRBV4-3 TGCGCCAGCAGCCCCAGAGGACAGGGTGGCTACACCTTC CASSPRGQGGYTF
NA NA TRBJ1-3 TRBV4-3 TGCGCCAGCAGCCAAGATACAGGGTCAGGAAACACCATATATTTT CASSQDTGSGNTIYF
NA TRBD1 TRBJ2-7 TRBV7-3 TGTGCCAGCAGCCCCGGGACAGGGTACTACGAGCAGTACTTC CASSPGTGYYEQYF
NA NA TRBJ2-2 TRBV27 TGTGCCAGCAGTTTATCCCCGGTCACCGGGGAGCTGTTTTTT CASSLSPVTGELFF
NA NA TRBJ2-2 TRBV3-1/TRBV3-2 TGTGCCAGCAGCCAAGCCGGGACCGGGGAGCTGTTTTTT CASSQAGTGELFF
NA NA TRBJ1-2 TRBV10-3 TGTGCCATCAGTGAGTCGGAGGGCGGTGGCTACACCTTC CAISESEGGGYTF
few TRBD1 TRBJ1-4 TRBV5-1 TGCGCCAGCAGACTGGCAGGGGGGCAGACCGAAAAACTGTTTTTT CASRLAGGQTEKLFF
NA TRBD2 TRBJ2-3 TRBV6-2/TRBV6-3 TGTGCCAGCAGTAGAGCGGGGGGGGTCGCAGATACGCAGTATTTT CASSRAGGVADTQYF
NA TRBD1 TRBJ2-5 TRBV24-1 TGTGCCACCAGTGATACCGGGACAGGCGGTAGGACCCAGTACTTC CATSDTGTGGRTQYF
NA TRBD1 TRBJ2-7 TRBV7-7 TGTGCCAGCAGCCGGACAGGGTCGCGCGAGCAGTACTTC CASSRTGSREQYF
NA TRBD1 TRBJ1-5 TRBV28 TGTGCCATCCGGACAGGATATAGCAATCAGCCCCAGCATTTT CAIRTGYSNQPQHF
once NA TRBJ2-5 TRBV7-6 TGTGCCAGCAGCCAAGGGAGGCAAGAGACCCAGTACTTC CASSQGRQETQYF
NA NA TRBJ2-2 TRBV5-6 TGTGCCAGCAGCTTACAGGTTTTCACCGGGGAGCTGTTTTTT CASSLQVFTGELFF
NA TRBD1 TRBJ1-6 TRBV4-3 TGCGCCAGCTGTCAAAGTCCCCAGGGGGCGGTTGATTCACCCCTCCACTTT CASCQSPQGAVDSPLHF